This TCR beta chain was profiled in a study of shared clonotypes between healthy human individuals. Study-level results: Among the subsets, naive ones generally showed larger estimated richness than memory ones. The study drew on few donors, limiting represented genetic and exposure-history diversity.

This CDR3 has 14 amino acids. The V end lost 2 bases, the J end lost 5 bases, and 15 bases lay between the germline ends. CDR1 GTSNPN and CDR2 SVGIG come from the germline V gene (reference sequence). Partitioning of CD4+ cells yielded a CD45RA+ naive subset and a CD45RA-negative memory subset. As for this clone: Its antigen is currently unknown.

Researchers divided each subset's genomic DNA evenly across several immunoSEQ plates. The data were produced by immunoSEQ multiplex PCR, yet TCRdb's version contains in-frame clones alone and is incomplete. The table includes about 1 million clones, 60% to 80% detected once. The clonotype comes from a man younger than 35 in good health. V usage is TRBV30 and J usage is TRBJ1-1; D is unclear. Sequenced: memory CD4+ T cells sorted from blood. Indicated subset: CD45RA-negative fraction. Written as DNA, the CDR3 is TGTGCCTGGAGTCGAGACATGCCGGGGACTGAAGCTTTCTTT. Its protein is CAWSRDMPGTEAFF.